This T cell receptor (beta chain) was sequenced during a study of T cell changes during pregnancy in multiple sclerosis. Data came from immunoSEQ multiplex PCR; TCRdb stores just in-frame clones and leaves some out. The table has tens of thousands of clones, roughly 91% seen once; the top ten hold 5.5% to 6%. CDR1 is ENHRY, CDR2 SYGVKD, per germline. Trimming left V 3 bases short and J 2 bases short, with 11 bases between. This CDR3 is 14 amino acids long. The chain carries TRBV10-3 and TRBJ2-7; D not resolved. Sequenced here: CD8+ T cells from peripheral blood mononuclear cells, sampled after pregnancy. The receptor comes from a female donor in good health, enrolled as a control in a pregnancy study. The DNA for the CDR3 is TGTGCCATCAGTGACGGAGCCGATACCTACGAGCAGTACTTC. It encodes CAISDGADTYEQYF.